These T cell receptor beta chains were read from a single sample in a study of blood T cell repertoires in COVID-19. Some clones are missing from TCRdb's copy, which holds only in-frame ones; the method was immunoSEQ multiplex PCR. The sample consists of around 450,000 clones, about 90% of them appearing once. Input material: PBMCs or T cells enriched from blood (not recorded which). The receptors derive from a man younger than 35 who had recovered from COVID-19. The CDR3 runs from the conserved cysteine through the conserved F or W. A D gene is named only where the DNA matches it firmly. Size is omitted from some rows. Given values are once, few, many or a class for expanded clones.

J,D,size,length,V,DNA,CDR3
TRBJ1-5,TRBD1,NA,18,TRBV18,TGTGCCAGCTCACCACCCGGGACAGGGGTCACGAGCAATCAGCCCCAGCATTTT,CASSPPGTGVTSNQPQHF
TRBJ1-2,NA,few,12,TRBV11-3,TGTGCCAGCAGCTTAGGGGCGTATGGCTACACCTTC,CASSLGAYGYTF
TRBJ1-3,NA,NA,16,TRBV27,TGTGCCAGCAGTGATATCACAGGGATCGGCGGAAACACCATATATTTT,CASSDITGIGGNTIYF
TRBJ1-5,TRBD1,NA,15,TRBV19,TGTGCCAGTAGTGATGACAGGGTGCAGGATCAGCCCCAGCATTTT,CASSDDRVQDQPQHF
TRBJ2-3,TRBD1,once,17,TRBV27,TGTGCCAGCAGTTTAGTTGGAACAGGGGATGGCACAGATACGCAGTATTTT,CASSLVGTGDGTDTQYF
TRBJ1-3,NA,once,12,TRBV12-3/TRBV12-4,TGTGCCAGCGGCAACTCTGGAAACACCATATATTTT,CASGNSGNTIYF
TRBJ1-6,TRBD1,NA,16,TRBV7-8,TGTGCCAGCAGCCCGTTAACCGGGACAGGGGATTCACCCCTCCACTTT,CASSPLTGTGDSPLHF
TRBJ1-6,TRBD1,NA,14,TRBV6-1,TGTGCCAGCAGTGAGGGACAGACCAATTCACCCCTCCACTTT,CASSEGQTNSPLHF
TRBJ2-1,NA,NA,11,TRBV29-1,TGCAGCGCCAAATGGGAGAGCGAGCAGTTCTTC,CSAKWESEQFF
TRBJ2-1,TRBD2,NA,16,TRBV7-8,TGTGCCAGCAGCTTACGTGTCGCTAGCGGGATCAATGAGCAGTTCTTC,CASSLRVASGINEQFF
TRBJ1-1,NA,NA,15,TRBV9,TGTGCCAGCAGCGTAGAACCCCGGGACAACGCTGAAGCTTTCTTT,CASSVEPRDNAEAFF
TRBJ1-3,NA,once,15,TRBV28,TGTGCCAGCAGTTCGCTGGGCCTAATGGAAAACACCATATATTTT,CASSSLGLMENTIYF
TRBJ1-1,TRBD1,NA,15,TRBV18,TGTGCCAGCTCACTATACACAGGGGTGAACACTGAAGCTTTCTTT,CASSLYTGVNTEAFF
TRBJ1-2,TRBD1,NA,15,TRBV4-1,TGCGCCAGCACCGTAGGGACAGGGGTCTTCTATGGCTACACCTTC,CASTVGTGVFYGYTF
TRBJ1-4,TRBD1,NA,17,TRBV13,TGTGCCAGCAGCCTAGGAGGGGGCGCGGAAACTAATGAAAAACTGTTTTTT,CASSLGGGAETNEKLFF
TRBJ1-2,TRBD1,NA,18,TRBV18,TGTGCCAGCTCACCAATAGACAGGGTCAGGGGAATCGGCTATGGCTACACCTTC,CASSPIDRVRGIGYGYTF
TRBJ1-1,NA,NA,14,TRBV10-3,TGTGCCGTCACCGGAACAGGGCTGAACACTGAAGCTTTCTTT,CAVTGTGLNTEAFF
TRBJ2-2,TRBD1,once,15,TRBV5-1,TGCGCCAGCAGCCCCGGGACAGGGCCAACCGGGGAGCTGTTTTTT,CASSPGTGPTGELFF